Reported below is one TCR beta chain. This sample is drawn from a study of OX40 agonist ivuxolimab in advanced cancers. TCRdb's copy holds only in-frame clones and misses some; the assay was immunoSEQ multiplex PCR. The table lists 10,000 to 15,000 clones, 69% of them singletons. The germline V and J ends were trimmed by 3 bases and 4 bases, with 13 bases remaining between them. In germline, CDR1 is MDHEN, CDR2 SYDVKM. The CDR3 length is 14 residues. The receptor was derived from an adult with an advanced solid tumor such as melanoma, head and neck, liver or kidney cancer. The material was CD4+ or CD8+ T cells sorted from blood, obtained in a trial of the OX40 agonist ivuxolimab. This chain links TRBV28 with TRBJ2-7; no definite D call. The CDR3 nucleotides read TGTGCCAGCAGTTTCTTCCCGGGCTCATACGAGCAGTACTTC. This encodes CASSFFPGSYEQYF. Complete variable domain (other parts from reference TRBV28 and TRBJ2-7): DVKVTQSSRYLVKRTGEKVFLECVQDMDHENMFWYRQDPGLGLRLIYFSYDVKMKEKGDIPEGYSVSREKKERFSLILESASTNQTSMYLCASSFFPGSYEQYFGPGTRLTVT.